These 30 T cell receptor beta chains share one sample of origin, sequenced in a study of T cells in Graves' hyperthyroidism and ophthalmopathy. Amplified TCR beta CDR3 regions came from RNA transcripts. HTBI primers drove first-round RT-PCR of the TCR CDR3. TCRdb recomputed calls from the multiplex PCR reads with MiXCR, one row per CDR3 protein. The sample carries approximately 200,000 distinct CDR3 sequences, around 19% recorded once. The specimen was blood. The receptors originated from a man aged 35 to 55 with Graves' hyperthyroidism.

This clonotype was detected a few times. The CDR3 nucleotides read TGCGCCAGCAGCTTGAATGCAGGAAACACCATATATTTT. Translating it yields CASSLNAGNTIYF. J is TRBJ1-3 and V is TRBV5-1; D call uncertain. Trimming removed 1 base from V and 4 bases from J, with 6 bases in between. The CDR3 length is 13 residues. The germline CDR1 and CDR2 sequences are SGHRS and YFSETQ. Variable domain in full (rest from reference TRBV5-1 and TRBJ1-3): KAGVTQTPRYLIKTRGQQVTLSCSPISGHRSVSWYQQTPGQGLQFLFEYFSETQRNKGNFPGRFSGRQFSNSRSEMNVSTLELGDSALYLCASSLNAGNTIYFGEGSWLTVV.

CDR3 region: CSARVSGGRSEQFF. Written as DNA, the CDR3 is TGCAGTGCTAGAGTGTCTGGAGGGAGGAGTGAGCAGTTCTTC. The chain combines TRBV20-1 with TRBJ2-1; D perhaps matches TRBD2 (6 bases). The V gene lost 1 base and the J gene lost 9 bases, with 16 bases spanning the gap. The CDR3 is 14 amino acids. Germline assignment: CDR1 DFQATT and CDR2 SNEGSKA (reference sequence).

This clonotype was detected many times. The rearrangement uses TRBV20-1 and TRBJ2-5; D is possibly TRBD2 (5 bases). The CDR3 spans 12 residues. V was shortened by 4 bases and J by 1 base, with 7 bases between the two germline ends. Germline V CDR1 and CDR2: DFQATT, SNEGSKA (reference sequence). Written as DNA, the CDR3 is TGCAGTGCTAACGGGGTCCAAGAGACCCAGTACTTC. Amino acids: CSANGVQETQYF.

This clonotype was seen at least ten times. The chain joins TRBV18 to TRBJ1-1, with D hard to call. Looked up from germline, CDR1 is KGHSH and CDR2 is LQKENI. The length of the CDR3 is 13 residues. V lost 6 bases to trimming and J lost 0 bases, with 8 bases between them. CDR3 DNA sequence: TGTGCCAGCTCCGTCGATATGAACACTGAAGCTTTCTTT. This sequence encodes CASSVDMNTEAFF.

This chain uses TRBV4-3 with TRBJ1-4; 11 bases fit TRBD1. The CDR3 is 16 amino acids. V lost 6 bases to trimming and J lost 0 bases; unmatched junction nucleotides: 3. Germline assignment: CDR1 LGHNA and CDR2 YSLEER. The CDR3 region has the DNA TGCGCCAGCAGTCGGACAGGGGGCACAACTAATGAAAAACTGTTTTTT. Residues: CASSRTGGTTNEKLFF.

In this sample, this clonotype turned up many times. The DNA for the CDR3 is TGTGCCAGCAGCCTCATCCCGGTTGGGCAGCACTCCTACGAGCAGTACTTC. Its protein product is CASSLIPVGQHSYEQYF. J is TRBJ2-7 and V is TRBV27; no reliable D call. CDR1 is MNHEY, CDR2 SMNVEV, per germline (reference sequence). The CDR3 spans 17 residues. V lost 6 bases and J 0 bases, leaving 21 bases between the germline ends.

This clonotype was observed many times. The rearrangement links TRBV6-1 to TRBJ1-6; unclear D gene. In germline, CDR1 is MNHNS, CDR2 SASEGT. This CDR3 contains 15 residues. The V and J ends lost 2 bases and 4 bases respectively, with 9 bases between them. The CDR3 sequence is CASSEFHPYNSPLHF. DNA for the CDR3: TGTGCCAGCAGTGAATTTCATCCTTATAATTCACCCCTCCACTTT.

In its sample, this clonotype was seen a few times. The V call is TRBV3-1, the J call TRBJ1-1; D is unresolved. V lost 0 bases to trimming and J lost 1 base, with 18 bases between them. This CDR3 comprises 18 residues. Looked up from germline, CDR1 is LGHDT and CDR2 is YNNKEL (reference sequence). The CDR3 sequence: CASSQDYTREGSNTEAFF. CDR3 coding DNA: TGTGCCAGCAGCCAAGATTACACTCGGGAGGGCTCGAACACTGAAGCTTTCTTT.

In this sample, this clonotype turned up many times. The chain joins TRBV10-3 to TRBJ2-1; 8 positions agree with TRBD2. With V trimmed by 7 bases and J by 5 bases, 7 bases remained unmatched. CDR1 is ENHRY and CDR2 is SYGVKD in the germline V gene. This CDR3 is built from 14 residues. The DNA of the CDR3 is TGTGCCATCACTACGGGGGGGCCCAACAATGAGCAGTTCTTC. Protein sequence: CAITTGGPNNEQFF.

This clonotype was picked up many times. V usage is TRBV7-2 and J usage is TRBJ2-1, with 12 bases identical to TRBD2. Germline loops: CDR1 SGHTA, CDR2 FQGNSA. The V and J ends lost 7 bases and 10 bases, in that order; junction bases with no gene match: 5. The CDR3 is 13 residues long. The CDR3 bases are TGTGCCAGCACCGGGACTAGCGGGTGGGAGCAGTTCTTC. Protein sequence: CASTGTSGWEQFF.

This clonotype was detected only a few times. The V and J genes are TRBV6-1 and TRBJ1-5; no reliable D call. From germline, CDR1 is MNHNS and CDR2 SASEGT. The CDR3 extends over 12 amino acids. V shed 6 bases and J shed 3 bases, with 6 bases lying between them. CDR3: CASRGFNQPQHF. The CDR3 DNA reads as TGTGCCAGCAGGGGATTCAATCAGCCCCAGCATTTT.

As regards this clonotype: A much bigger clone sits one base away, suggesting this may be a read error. The CDR3 DNA reads as TGTGCCTGGAAAGAACAGGGGGCGTTCTTTCGTGGCTACACCTTC. Protein: CAWKEQGAFFRGYTF. The chain joins TRBV30 to TRBJ1-2, with 9 bases that match TRBD1. The CDR3 sequence is 15 residues long. In germline, CDR1 is GTSNPN, CDR2 SVGIG (reference sequence). V trimming: 4 bases; J trimming: 7 bases; junction bases outside the gene matches: 13.

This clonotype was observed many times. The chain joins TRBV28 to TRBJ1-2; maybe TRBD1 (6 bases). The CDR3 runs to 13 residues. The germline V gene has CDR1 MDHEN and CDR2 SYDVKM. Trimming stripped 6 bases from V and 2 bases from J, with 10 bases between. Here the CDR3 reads CASRQTGNYGYTF. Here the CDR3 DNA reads TGTGCCAGCAGACAAACAGGGAACTATGGCTACACCTTC.

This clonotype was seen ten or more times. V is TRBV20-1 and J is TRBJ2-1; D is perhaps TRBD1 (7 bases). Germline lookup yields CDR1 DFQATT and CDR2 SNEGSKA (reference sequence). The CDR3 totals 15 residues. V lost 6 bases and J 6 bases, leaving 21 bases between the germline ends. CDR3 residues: CSAREALAGGNEQFF. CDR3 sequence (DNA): TGCAGTGCCAGGGAGGCACTAGCAGGGGGCAATGAGCAGTTCTTC.

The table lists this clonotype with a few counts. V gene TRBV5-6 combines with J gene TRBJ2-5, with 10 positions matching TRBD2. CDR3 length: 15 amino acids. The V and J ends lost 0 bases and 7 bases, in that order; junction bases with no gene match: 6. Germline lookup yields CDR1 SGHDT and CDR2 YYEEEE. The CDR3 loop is CASSLDPSGGRTQYF. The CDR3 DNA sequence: TGTGCCAGCAGCTTGGATCCTAGCGGGGGACGGACCCAGTACTTC.

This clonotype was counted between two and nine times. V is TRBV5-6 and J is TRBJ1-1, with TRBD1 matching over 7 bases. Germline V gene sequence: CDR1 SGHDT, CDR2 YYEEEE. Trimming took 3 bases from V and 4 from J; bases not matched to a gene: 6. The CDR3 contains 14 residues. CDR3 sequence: CASSSLTGVTEAFF. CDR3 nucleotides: TGTGCCAGCAGCTCCCTTACAGGGGTCACTGAAGCTTTCTTT.

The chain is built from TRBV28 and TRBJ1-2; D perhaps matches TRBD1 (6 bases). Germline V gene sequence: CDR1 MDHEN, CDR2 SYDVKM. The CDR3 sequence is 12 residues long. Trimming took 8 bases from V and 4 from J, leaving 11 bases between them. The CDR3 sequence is CASFDRIYGYTF. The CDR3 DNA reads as TGTGCCAGCTTTGACAGGATCTATGGCTACACCTTC.

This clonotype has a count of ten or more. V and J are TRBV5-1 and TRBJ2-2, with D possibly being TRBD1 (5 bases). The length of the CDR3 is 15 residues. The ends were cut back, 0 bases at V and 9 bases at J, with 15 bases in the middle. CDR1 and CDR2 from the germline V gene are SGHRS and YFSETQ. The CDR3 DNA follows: TGCGCCAGCAGCTTGGAGGGCCAAGGGGCTTGGGAGCTGTTTTTT. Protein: CASSLEGQGAWELFF.

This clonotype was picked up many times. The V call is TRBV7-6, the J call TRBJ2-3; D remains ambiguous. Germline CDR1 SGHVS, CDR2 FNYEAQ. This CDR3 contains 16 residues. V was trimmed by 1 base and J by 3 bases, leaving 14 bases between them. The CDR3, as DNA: TGTGCCAGCAGCTTAGAGGCCGGGTTGAATACAGATACGCAGTATTTT. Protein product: CASSLEAGLNTDTQYF.

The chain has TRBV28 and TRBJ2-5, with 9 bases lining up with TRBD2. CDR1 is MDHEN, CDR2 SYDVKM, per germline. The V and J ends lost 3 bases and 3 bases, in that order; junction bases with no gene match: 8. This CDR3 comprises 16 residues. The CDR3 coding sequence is TGTGCCAGCAGTTTGGAGCTAGCGGGGCATAAAGAGACCCAGTACTTC. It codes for CASSLELAGHKETQYF.

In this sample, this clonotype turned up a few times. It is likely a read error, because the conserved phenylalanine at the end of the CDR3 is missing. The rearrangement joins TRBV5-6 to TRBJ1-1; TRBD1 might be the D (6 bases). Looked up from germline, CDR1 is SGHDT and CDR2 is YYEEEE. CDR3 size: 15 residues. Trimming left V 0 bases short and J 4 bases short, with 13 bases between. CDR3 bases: TGTGCCAGCAGCTTGGCCCGGGGGCTAGGCACTGAAGCTTTCCTT. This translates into CASSLARGLGTEAFL.

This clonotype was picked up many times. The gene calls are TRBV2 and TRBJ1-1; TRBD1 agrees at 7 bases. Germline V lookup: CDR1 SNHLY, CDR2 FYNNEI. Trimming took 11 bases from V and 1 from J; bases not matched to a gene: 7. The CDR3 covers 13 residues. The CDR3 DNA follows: TGTGCCGGAGAGGCAGGGGGGAACACTGAAGCTTTCTTT. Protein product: CAGEAGGNTEAFF.

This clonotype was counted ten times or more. CDR3 region: CASSLDRQEQFF. The CDR3 DNA is TGTGCCAGCAGCTTAGACCGACAAGAGCAGTTCTTC. This chain joins TRBV7-8 and TRBJ2-1; D unresolved. Germline V gene lookup returns CDR1 SGHVS and CDR2 FQNEAQ. Trimming left V 1 base short and J 10 bases short, with 8 bases between. The CDR3 totals 12 residues.

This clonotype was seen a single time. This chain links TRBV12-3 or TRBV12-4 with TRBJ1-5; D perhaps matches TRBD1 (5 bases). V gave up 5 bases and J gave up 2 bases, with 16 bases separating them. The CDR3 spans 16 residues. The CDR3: CASSARGGRGNQPQHF. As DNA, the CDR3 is TGTGCCAGCAGTGCCCGTGGGGGGAGAGGCAATCAGCCCCAGCATTTT.

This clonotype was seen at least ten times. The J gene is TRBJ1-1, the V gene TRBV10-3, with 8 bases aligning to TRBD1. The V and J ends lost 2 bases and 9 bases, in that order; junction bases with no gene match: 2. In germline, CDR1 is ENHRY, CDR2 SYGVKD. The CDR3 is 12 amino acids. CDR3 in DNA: TGTGCCATCAGTGAGGACAGGGGTAAAGCTTTCTTT. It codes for CAISEDRGKAFF.

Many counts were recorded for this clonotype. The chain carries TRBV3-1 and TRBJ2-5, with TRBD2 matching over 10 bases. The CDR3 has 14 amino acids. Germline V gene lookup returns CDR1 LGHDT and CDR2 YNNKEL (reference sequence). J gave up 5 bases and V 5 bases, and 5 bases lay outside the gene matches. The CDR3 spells CASSNLAGEETQYF. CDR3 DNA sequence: TGTGCCAGCAGCAATCTAGCGGGGGAGGAGACCCAGTACTTC.

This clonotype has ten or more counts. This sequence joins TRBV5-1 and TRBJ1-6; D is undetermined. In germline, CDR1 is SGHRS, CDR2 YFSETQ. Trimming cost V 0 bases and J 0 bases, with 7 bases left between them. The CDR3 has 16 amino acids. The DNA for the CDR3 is TGCGCCAGCAGCTTGGGGGTGAGCTCCTATAATTCACCCCTCCACTTT. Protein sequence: CASSLGVSSYNSPLHF.

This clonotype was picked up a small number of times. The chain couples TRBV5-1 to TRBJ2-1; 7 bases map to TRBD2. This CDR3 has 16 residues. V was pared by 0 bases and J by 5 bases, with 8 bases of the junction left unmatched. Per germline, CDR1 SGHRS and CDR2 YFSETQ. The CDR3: CASSLGLAVSHNEQFF. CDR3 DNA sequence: TGCGCCAGCAGCTTGGGACTAGCAGTAAGCCACAATGAGCAGTTCTTC.

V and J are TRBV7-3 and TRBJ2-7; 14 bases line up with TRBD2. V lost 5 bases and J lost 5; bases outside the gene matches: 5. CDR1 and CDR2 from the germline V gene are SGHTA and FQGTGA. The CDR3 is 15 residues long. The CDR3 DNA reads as TGTGCCAGCAGCCGACTAGCGGGGGGGGGCGACGAGCAGTACTTC. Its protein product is CASSRLAGGGDEQYF.

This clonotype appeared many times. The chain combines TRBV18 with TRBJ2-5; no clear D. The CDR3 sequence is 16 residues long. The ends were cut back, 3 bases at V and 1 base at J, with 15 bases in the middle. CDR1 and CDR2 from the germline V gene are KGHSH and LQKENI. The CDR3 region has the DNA TGTGCCAGCTCACCTCAAAGATCCTCCCTCCAAGAGACCCAGTACTTC. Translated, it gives CASSPQRSSLQETQYF.